The text below deals with one TCR beta chain. These data are taken from a study of blood T cell repertoires in COVID-19. Study information: COVID-19 samples, acute and convalescent, were from the United States, Italy and Spain. PBMCs, B-cell-depleted T cells, or T cells were the source of the cDNA or gDNA that made up the material.

This table comes from immunoSEQ multiplex PCR, and its TCRdb copy is limited to in-frame clones, with some not included. The table includes some 350,000 clones, 70% to 90% detected once. What the recovered Cohort 3 donors had was two negative PCRs, clearance, or symptom resolution. V lost 7 bases and J lost 1, with 19 bases in between. CDR3 length equals 15 residues. CDR1 and CDR2 (germline): SQVTM, ANQGSEA. Sequencing used PBMCs or T cells enriched from blood (not recorded which). The source of this sequence is a woman aged 30 to 39 who had recovered from COVID-19. The chain uses TRBV29-1 and TRBJ2-5; tentative D call: TRBD1 (6 bases). CDR3 in amino acids: CSAPVGGRPQETQYF. Here the CDR3 DNA reads TGCAGCGCTCCTGTTGGGGGCCGGCCCCAAGAGACCCAGTACTTC.